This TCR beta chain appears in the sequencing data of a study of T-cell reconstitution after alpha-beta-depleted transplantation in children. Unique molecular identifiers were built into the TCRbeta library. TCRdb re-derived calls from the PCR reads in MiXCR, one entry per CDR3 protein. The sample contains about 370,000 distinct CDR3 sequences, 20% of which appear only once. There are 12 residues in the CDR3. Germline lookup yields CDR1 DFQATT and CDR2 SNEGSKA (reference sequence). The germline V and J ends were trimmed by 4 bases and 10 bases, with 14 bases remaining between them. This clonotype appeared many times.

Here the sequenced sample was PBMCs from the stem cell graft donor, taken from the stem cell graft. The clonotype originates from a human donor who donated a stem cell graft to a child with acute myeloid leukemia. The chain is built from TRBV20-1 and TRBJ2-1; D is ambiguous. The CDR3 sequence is CSATLKLQEQFF. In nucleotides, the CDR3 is TGCAGTGCTACGCTGAAACTCCAGGAGCAGTTCTTC.